This T cell receptor beta chain is drawn from a study of CD8 T cells in Susac syndrome. Study outcomes and limitations: The total CD8+ repertoires contained 15 to 20 Susac-specific public clones, and the CD8+ TEMRA repertoires contained five.

Reverse transcription used roughly 0.5 to 1 ug RNA and random hexamers. A single record per CDR3 protein comes from TCRdb applying MiXCR to the immunoSEQ multiplex PCR reads. The table has around 95,000 distinct CDR3 sequences, around 96% seen once; the top ten hold around 0.3%. Sequencing of TCR beta was performed on blood CD8+ and CD4+ T cells. In regard to this clonotype: What it binds is not known.

The germline gives CDR1 LGHDT, CDR2 YNNKEL (reference sequence). This CDR3 contains 19 residues. The V end was cut by 0 bases, the J end by 7 bases, with 25 bases between. The receptor was isolated from a human donor with Susac syndrome. V usage is TRBV3-1 and J usage is TRBJ2-4; D not certain. Sequenced input: CD8+ T cells from PBMCs. CDR3 loop: CASSQDPKRYSNRRNIQYF. CDR3 coding DNA: TGTGCCAGCAGCCAAGATCCGAAACGCTACTCGAATCGAAGGAACATTCAGTACTTC.